The 14 T cell receptor beta chains listed next were all sequenced from one sample in a study of blood T cell repertoires in COVID-19 (dated by TCRdb to the early 2020s). The library relied on the immunoSEQ multiplex PCR assay. Imported from immuneACCESS, the table was reduced by TCRdb to in-frame sequences with V and J called. These copies leave out some clones; in studies compared against another copy, an unresolved V gene accounts for under half, and the cause of the remainder is not known. This sample is represented by under 350,000 clones; over 85% of them were singletons. The ten biggest clones cover less than 2% of the sample. The source material was PBMCs or T cells enriched from blood (not recorded which). The origin of the receptors is a woman aged 55-70 years who had recovered from COVID-19.

The chain employs TRBV5-1 and TRBJ2-7; 7 bases align to TRBD1. The V gene's germline CDR1 is SGHRS and CDR2 YFSETQ. The CDR3 sequence is 14 residues long. With 2 bases clipped from V and 0 bases from J, the junction kept 2 bases outside the gene matches. CDR3 protein: CASSFRQGSYEQYF. In DNA form, the CDR3 reads TGCGCCAGCAGCTTTCGACAGGGCTCCTACGAGCAGTACTTC.

V gene TRBV11-3 combines with J gene TRBJ2-1; 12 bases match TRBD2. The CDR3 loop spans 15 amino acids. The germline CDR1 and CDR2 sequences are SGHNT and YENEEA. Losses at the gene ends were 5 bases for V and 5 bases for J; bases not matched to a gene: 4. This chain's CDR3 is CASSKLAGGDNEQFF. DNA for the CDR3: TGTGCCAGCAGCAAACTAGCGGGAGGCGACAATGAGCAGTTCTTC.

V and J are TRBV7-9 and TRBJ2-1, with D perhaps TRBD2 (6 bases). V was trimmed by 4 bases and J by 5 bases, leaving 9 bases between them. CDR3 length: 13 amino acids. Per the germline V gene, CDR1 is SEHNR and CDR2 is FQNEAQ (reference sequence). The CDR3 is CASSSGLDNEQFF. The CDR3 nucleotides read TGTGCCAGCAGCTCGGGACTCGACAATGAGCAGTTCTTC.

The genes are TRBV19 and TRBJ1-1; a weak D match, TRBD1 (5 bases). Looked up from germline, CDR1 is LNHDA and CDR2 is SQIVND (reference sequence). V was shortened by 5 bases and J by 12 bases, with 19 bases between the two germline ends. This CDR3 has 13 amino acids. CDR3 sequence: CASSSRQMVESFF. The DNA of the CDR3 is TGTGCCAGTAGTTCCCGACAGATGGTCGAATCTTTCTTT.

J is TRBJ2-3 and V is TRBV7-6; maybe TRBD2 (8 bases). V was clipped by 5 bases and J by 4 bases, with 28 bases between them. This CDR3 contains 19 residues. Germline CDR1 is SGHVS and CDR2 is FNYEAQ. The chain's CDR3 is CASSRQGMAGGLTPDTQYF. Written as DNA, the CDR3 is TGTGCCAGCAGCCGACAGGGAATGGCGGGAGGCCTGACTCCAGATACGCAGTATTTT.

J is TRBJ2-1 and V is TRBV5-1, with TRBD2 matching over 10 bases. V shed 0 bases, J shed 14 bases, and the junction held 11 bases outside the gene matches. The CDR3 has 15 residues. Germline CDR1 is SGHRS and CDR2 is YFSETQ. Written as DNA, the CDR3 is TGCGCCAGCAGCTTGGCCGGGGCTAGCGGGAGTGGCAAGTTCTTC. Translated: CASSLAGASGSGKFF.

The chain has TRBV27 and TRBJ2-7; 7 bases map to TRBD1. The V and J ends lost 2 bases and 4 bases, in that order; junction bases with no gene match: 5. This CDR3 spans 14 amino acids. The germline CDR1 and CDR2 sequences are MNHEY and SMNVEV (reference sequence). This chain's CDR3 is CASSLRDSDYEQYF. As DNA, the CDR3 is TGTGCCAGCAGTTTACGGGACAGTGATTACGAGCAGTACTTC.

The chain couples TRBV11-2 to TRBJ2-7; D is possibly TRBD1 (6 bases). CDR3 size: 16 residues. Germline CDR1 SGHAT, CDR2 FQNNGV. V was cut by 2 bases and J by 1 base, with 15 bases left in between. The CDR3 loop reads CASSLSHHRESYEQYF. For the CDR3, the DNA is TGTGCCAGCAGCTTATCCCATCACAGGGAGTCCTACGAGCAGTACTTC.

This chain uses TRBV11-2 with TRBJ2-3; the D gene is possibly TRBD1 (5 bases). V was pared by 0 bases and J by 6 bases, with 7 bases between. CDR3 length equals 13 residues. Germline CDR1 and CDR2: SGHAT and FQNNGV. The CDR3 region is CASSLDRQDTQYF. As DNA, the CDR3 is TGTGCCAGCAGCTTAGATCGACAGGATACGCAGTATTTT.

The chain joins TRBV10-3 to TRBJ2-2, with D possibly being TRBD1 (6 bases). The CDR3 spans 15 residues. V lost 2 bases to trimming and J lost 6 bases, with 13 bases between them. From germline, CDR1 is ENHRY and CDR2 SYGVKD. CDR3 loop: CAISEVTRGPGELFF. Here the CDR3 DNA reads TGTGCCATCAGTGAGGTGACCAGGGGCCCCGGGGAGCTGTTTTTT.

In this sample, this clone turned up once. The chain links TRBV6-5 to TRBJ2-2; TRBD1 might be the D (6 bases). Per the germline V gene, CDR1 is MNHEY and CDR2 is SVGAGI. V shed 0 bases and J shed 5 bases, with 13 bases lying between them. This CDR3 has 16 residues. CDR3 protein: CASSYSIWGRTGELFF. The CDR3 DNA sequence: TGTGCCAGCAGTTACTCGATTTGGGGGCGGACCGGGGAGCTGTTTTTT.

The V call is TRBV19, the J call TRBJ1-3; D is unclear. This CDR3 is 14 amino acids long. Germline V CDR1 and CDR2: LNHDA, SQIVND (reference sequence). Trimming left V 7 bases short and J 1 base short, with 11 bases between. CDR3 protein: CASISGGSGNTIYF. CDR3 in DNA: TGTGCCAGTATCTCCGGAGGGTCTGGAAACACCATATATTTT.

The chain combines TRBV9 with TRBJ1-6, with D possibly being TRBD1 (5 bases). With 2 bases removed from V and 5 bases from J, the gap between germline ends came to 11 bases. The CDR3 covers 15 residues. Germline V gene sequence: CDR1 SGDLS, CDR2 YYNGEE. CDR3 sequence reads: CASSVEGQNNSPLHF. The CDR3, as DNA: TGTGCCAGCAGCGTGGAGGGGCAAAATAATTCACCCCTCCACTTT.

The V call is TRBV19, the J call TRBJ2-3, with a weak D call TRBD1 (6 bases). The V and J ends lost 10 bases and 5 bases respectively, with 19 bases between them. Germline values: CDR1 LNHDA, CDR2 SQIVND (reference sequence). The CDR3 is 14 amino acids. For the CDR3, the DNA is TGTGCCACCCAAGAGACAGGCTCGGTAGATACGCAGTATTTT. As protein: CATQETGSVDTQYF.